This TCR beta chain was captured by sequencing in a study of blood T cell repertoires in COVID-19. Assay: immunoSEQ multiplex PCR; the TCRdb copy retains only in-frame clones and omits some. The profile shows over 200,000 clones, around nine tenths of them singletons. CDR3 length equals 14 residues. Per germline, CDR1 MNHEY and CDR2 SVGAGI. Between the trimmed V and J ends, which lost 6 bases and 5 bases, there was a span of 11 bases. The clonotype comes from a woman aged 60-70 years with acute or convalescent COVID-19. Sequencing used peripheral blood. The chain links TRBV6-5 to TRBJ1-6, with D maybe TRBD1 (6 bases). In DNA, the CDR3 is TGTGCCAGCAGGGTTCGACAGGATAATTCACCCCTCCACTTT. Translated: CASRVRQDNSPLHF.